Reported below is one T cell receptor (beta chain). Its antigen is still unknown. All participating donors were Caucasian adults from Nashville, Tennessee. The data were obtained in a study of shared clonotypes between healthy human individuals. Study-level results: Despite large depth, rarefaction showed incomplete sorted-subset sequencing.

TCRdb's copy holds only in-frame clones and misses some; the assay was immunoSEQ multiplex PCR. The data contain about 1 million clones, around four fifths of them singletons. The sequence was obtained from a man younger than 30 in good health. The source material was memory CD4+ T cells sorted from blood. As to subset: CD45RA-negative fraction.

Here the CDR3 reads CASTLLKWSNEKLFF. The CDR3 DNA reads as TGTGCCAGCACCCTTCTGAAGTGGTCTAATGAAAAACTGTTTTTT. V gene TRBV9 combines with J gene TRBJ1-4, with no clear D. V shed 6 bases and J shed 3 bases, with 15 bases lying between them. Germline CDR1 SGDLS, CDR2 YYNGEE. The CDR3 is 15 amino acids.